This TCR beta chain was observed in a study of technical replicates of blood from several donors. Sequencing was performed with immunoSEQ multiplex PCR; in TCRdb, only in-frame clones are kept and a portion is missing. The sample records some 82,000 clones, 85% to 95% being singletons. Trimming left V 4 bases short and J 5 bases short, with 17 bases between. Germline CDR1 MNHNS, CDR2 SASEGT. The CDR3 totals 15 residues. Sequenced sample: T cells isolated from PBMCs. This sequence originates from a human donor in good health. The chain uses TRBV6-1 and TRBJ2-5; D perhaps matches TRBD1 (5 bases). CDR3 amino acids: CASSAARAPHETQYF. DNA for the CDR3: TGTGCCAGCAGTGCTGCCAGGGCGCCGCACGAGACCCAGTACTTC.